A single sample is the source of the 10 T cell receptor beta chains below, sequenced in a study of OX40 agonist ivuxolimab in advanced cancers. Assay: immunoSEQ multiplex PCR; the TCRdb copy retains only in-frame clones and omits some. The sample lists tens of thousands of clones, 93% seen once, with less than 7% in the top ten. The material sequenced was CD4+ or CD8+ T cells sorted from blood, taken in a trial of the OX40 agonist ivuxolimab. These receptors were collected from an adult with an advanced solid tumor such as melanoma, head and neck, liver or kidney cancer.

The J gene is TRBJ2-3, the V gene TRBV25-1; 9 nucleotides line up with TRBD2. J was trimmed by 2 bases and V by 6 bases; bases with no gene match: 9. This CDR3 comprises 16 residues. Germline V gene data show CDR1 as MGHDK and CDR2 as SYGVNS. The CDR3: CASSPTSGFPTDTQYF. CDR3 nucleotide sequence: TGTGCCAGCAGCCCGACTAGCGGCTTTCCCACAGATACGCAGTATTTT.

The rearrangement links TRBV28 to TRBJ2-1; TRBD2 matches at 12 bases. The V gene's germline CDR1 is MDHEN and CDR2 SYDVKM. With 5 bases clipped from V and 7 bases from J, the junction kept 9 bases outside the gene matches. CDR3 size: 16 residues. The CDR3 reads CASSLTRLAGANEQFF. CDR3 in DNA: TGTGCCAGCAGTCTCACCCGACTAGCGGGGGCAAATGAGCAGTTCTTC.

The DNA of the CDR3 is TGTGCCAGCAGCTTGGGGACAGGGGGTGGTAGCAATCAGCCCCAGCATTTT. Translating gives CASSLGTGGGSNQPQHF. This rearrangement joins TRBV5-8 to TRBJ1-5, with TRBD1 matching over 10 bases. The CDR3 is made up of 17 amino acids. Germline trimming cut 0 bases from V and 0 bases from J; bases unmatched to any gene: 3. In germline, CDR1 is SGHTS, CDR2 YDEGEE.

This clone was seen just once. The CDR3 nucleotides are TGTGCCAGCAGCTTAGAGGGTAGGCTAGCGGAGTACAATGAGCAGTTCTTC. Translation gives CASSLEGRLAEYNEQFF. This chain connects TRBV7-8 to TRBJ2-1; 7 nucleotides agree with TRBD2. Germline values: CDR1 SGHVS, CDR2 FQNEAQ. The CDR3 runs to 17 residues. The J segment lost 4 bases and the V segment lost 1 base, leaving 10 bases of the junction unmatched.

This clone has more than one count but fewer than ten. The gene calls are TRBV18 and TRBJ1-2; perhaps TRBD1 as D (5 bases). Deletions cut 0 bases from V and 8 bases from J, with 10 bases between. This CDR3 spans 13 amino acids. CDR1 is KGHSH and CDR2 is LQKENI in the germline V gene. For the CDR3, the DNA is TGTGCCAGCTCACCACCGGAGGGGATGGGCTACACCTTC. Protein sequence: CASSPPEGMGYTF.

This chain links TRBV13 with TRBJ1-1; 8 bases are shared with TRBD1. The CDR3 has 14 residues. Germline CDR1 is PRHDT and CDR2 is FYEKMQ (reference sequence). The V and J ends lost 5 bases and 4 bases, in that order; junction bases with no gene match: 6. The DNA of the CDR3 is TGTGCCAGCAGCACCCGACAGGGGATCACTGAAGCTTTCTTT. Its protein product is CASSTRQGITEAFF.

The chain joins TRBV19 to TRBJ1-1; no firm D call. Germline CDR1 reads LNHDA; CDR2 reads SQIVND (reference sequence). The CDR3 is made up of 13 amino acids. V lost 1 base and J lost 0, with 3 bases in between. CDR3 loop: CASSIGVNTEAFF. CDR3 nucleotides: TGTGCCAGTAGTATAGGGGTGAACACTGAAGCTTTCTTT.

The chain's CDR3 is CASSFSVPTDTQYF. As DNA, the CDR3 is TGTGCCAGCAGTTTCTCAGTGCCCACAGATACGCAGTATTTT. The chain employs TRBV27 and TRBJ2-3; D ambiguous. The CDR3 consists of 14 residues. Germline CDR1 reads MNHEY; CDR2 reads SMNVEV (reference sequence). V lost 3 bases to trimming and J lost 2 bases, with 9 bases between them.

The rearrangement links TRBV4-1 to TRBJ2-1; no clear D. The CDR3 totals 14 residues. V lost 1 base, J lost 7 bases, and 11 bases lay in between. CDR1 and CDR2 (germline): MGHRA, YSYEKL. CDR3 amino acids: CASSQATRLNEQFF. Here the CDR3 DNA reads TGCGCCAGCAGCCAAGCGACTCGATTGAATGAGCAGTTCTTC.

The chain carries TRBV5-1 and TRBJ2-7; 7 bases align to TRBD2. In germline, CDR1 is SGHRS, CDR2 YFSETQ. V was clipped by 1 base and J by 7 bases; unmatched bases: 8. There are 14 residues in the CDR3. The CDR3 loop is CASSLWEGLREQYF. Written as DNA, the CDR3 is TGCGCCAGCAGCTTGTGGGAGGGCCTAAGGGAGCAGTACTTC.